Below, 25 T cell receptor beta chains from the same sample are listed, as sequenced in a study of shared clonotypes between healthy human individuals. Produced via immunoSEQ multiplex PCR; TCRdb's table is partial and in-frame only. Found here are 170,000 or so clones, about 68% of them singletons; the top ten hold 10%. Sequences were obtained from memory CD4+ T cells sorted from blood. Subset given: CD45RA-negative fraction. All receptors derive from a man aged 30 to 45 in good health.

This chain joins TRBV6-5 and TRBJ2-5, with D perhaps matching TRBD2 (5 bases). V lost 5 bases to trimming and J lost 5 bases, with 15 bases between them. This CDR3 region has 14 residues. CDR1 and CDR2 (germline): MNHEY, SVGAGI. The chain's CDR3 is CASSTLLRRETQYF. CDR3 sequence (DNA): TGTGCCAGCAGTACCTTACTCCGGAGGGAGACCCAGTACTTC.

The chain joins TRBV7-1 to TRBJ1-1, with TRBD1 as a possible D gene (5 bases). TRBV7-1 is an ORF, and what it does is uncertain. V gave up 5 bases and J gave up 7 bases, with 14 bases separating them. The CDR3 runs to 13 residues. CDR3 residues: CASSQIRDGEAFF. The DNA for the CDR3 is TGTGCCAGCAGCCAAATCCGGGACGGTGAAGCTTTCTTT.

The chain links TRBV19 to TRBJ1-5; 10 bases line up with TRBD1. Unmatched junction bases numbered 7, after V lost 3 bases and J lost 5 bases. The CDR3 is made up of 16 amino acids. Per the germline V gene, CDR1 is LNHDA and CDR2 is SQIVND (reference sequence). CDR3 protein: CASSISTGGIYQPQHF. CDR3 nucleotide sequence: TGTGCCAGTAGTATTTCGACAGGGGGCATTTATCAGCCCCAGCATTTT. The full variable domain, in which reference TRBV19 and TRBJ1-5 provide the parts outside the CDR3, is DGGITQSPKYLFRKEGQNVTLSCEQNLNHDAMYWYRQDPGQGLRLIYYSQIVNDFQKGDIAEGYSVSREKKESFPLTVTSAQKNPTAFYLCASSISTGGIYQPQHFGDGTRLSIL.

The count of this clone is one. This chain joins TRBV6-5 and TRBJ1-4; D ambiguous. CDR1 is MNHEY and CDR2 is SVGAGI in the germline V gene. The CDR3 extends over 13 amino acids. Trimming took 1 base from V and 6 from J, leaving 6 bases between them. CDR3 region: CASSYFGDEKLFF. Here the CDR3 DNA reads TGTGCCAGCAGTTACTTCGGGGATGAAAAACTGTTTTTT.

This clone was picked up a small number of times. The chain uses TRBV14 and TRBJ1-3; a weak D match, TRBD1 (5 bases). Trimming removed 4 bases at V and 0 bases at J, with 7 bases between. The CDR3 is made up of 14 amino acids. Germline V gene lookup returns CDR1 SGHDN and CDR2 FVKESK. The DNA of the CDR3 is TGTGCCAGCAGCCGACAGATCTCTGGAAACACCATATATTTT. This sequence encodes CASSRQISGNTIYF.

There are a few counts of this clone. Other DNA sequences from this sample encode an identical CDR3 as well. The chain combines TRBV2 with TRBJ2-3; 9 bases map to TRBD2. Looked up from germline, CDR1 is SNHLY and CDR2 is FYNNEI. The V segment lost 8 bases and the J segment 3 bases; nucleotides outside the gene matches: 3. There are 13 residues in the CDR3. The CDR3, as DNA: TGTGCCAGCTCACTAGCGGGTACAGATACGCAGTATTTT. It encodes CASSLAGTDTQYF.

This chain uses TRBV15 with TRBJ2-7, with unresolved D. V lost 5 bases to trimming and J lost 4 bases, with 15 bases between them. The CDR3 extends over 14 amino acids. Germline V CDR1 and CDR2: LNHNV, YYDKDF (reference sequence). CDR3 sequence reads: CATSQNRGGYEQYF. The CDR3 DNA reads as TGTGCCACCAGCCAAAACCGTGGTGGGTACGAGCAGTACTTC. The full variable domain, in which reference TRBV15 and TRBJ2-7 provide the parts outside the CDR3, is DAMVIQNPRYQVTQFGKPVTLSCSQTLNHNVMYWYQQKSSQAPKLLFHYYDKDFNNEADTPDNFQSRRPNTSFCFLDIRSPGLGDTAMYLCATSQNRGGYEQYFGPGTRLTVT.

The rearrangement uses TRBV6-4 and TRBJ2-1; D is ambiguous. V was cut by 0 bases and J by 3 bases, with 15 bases left in between. Germline V gene data show CDR1 as MRHNA and CDR2 as SNTAGT. This CDR3 spans 17 amino acids. CDR3 amino acids: CASSDSKARNLYNEQFF. The CDR3 DNA sequence: TGTGCCAGCAGTGACTCGAAAGCCAGGAACCTCTACAATGAGCAGTTCTTC.

The rearrangement joins TRBV19 to TRBJ2-1, with TRBD1 identical over 8 bases. The germline gives CDR1 LNHDA, CDR2 SQIVND (reference sequence). CDR3 length: 15 amino acids. The J segment lost 7 bases and the V segment lost 5 bases, leaving 10 bases of the junction unmatched. The CDR3 here is CASSLGTGSFNEQFF. DNA for the CDR3: TGTGCCAGTAGTCTCGGGACAGGTTCATTTAATGAGCAGTTCTTC.

This rearrangement joins TRBV18 to TRBJ2-7, with 11 bases aligning to TRBD1. The germline V gene has CDR1 KGHSH and CDR2 LQKENI. CDR3 length: 16 residues. Trimming took 0 bases from V and 3 from J; bases not matched to a gene: 4. The CDR3 DNA follows: TGTGCCAGCTCACCACCCGGGACAGGGGGTCTCTACGAGCAGTACTTC. Translated, it gives CASSPPGTGGLYEQYF. Based on the CDR3 plus reference TRBV18 and TRBJ2-7, the full variable domain is NAGVMQNPRHLVRRRGQEARLRCSPMKGHSHVYWYRQLPEEGLKFMVYLQKENIIDESGMPKERFSAEFPKEGPSILRIQQVVRGDSAAYFCASSPPGTGGLYEQYFGPGTRLTVT.

V gene TRBV5-5 combines with J gene TRBJ1-1; D is unclear. Germline values: CDR1 SGHKS, CDR2 YYEKEE (reference sequence). CDR3 length: 15 amino acids. V was trimmed by 0 bases and J by 4 bases, leaving 13 bases between them. Here the CDR3 reads CASSLVGSWSTEAFF. CDR3 bases: TGTGCCAGCAGCTTGGTTGGGAGTTGGAGCACTGAAGCTTTCTTT. Full variable domain (outside the CDR3, taken from reference TRBV5-5 and TRBJ1-1): DAGVTQSPTHLIKTRGQQVTLRCSPISGHKSVSWYQQVLGQGPQFIFQYYEKEERGRGNFPDRFSARQFPNYSSELNVNALLLGDSALYLCASSLVGSWSTEAFFGQGTRLTVV.

The rearrangement links TRBV6-5 to TRBJ2-7; D possibly matches TRBD1 or TRBD2 (7 bases each). This CDR3 has 16 amino acids. Germline CDR1 MNHEY, CDR2 SVGAGI. Trimming stripped 2 bases from V and 3 bases from J, with 17 bases between. The CDR3 region is CASSYGRGRSYYEQYF. The CDR3 DNA follows: TGTGCCAGCAGTTACGGGAGGGGGCGGTCTTACTACGAGCAGTACTTC.

The chain combines TRBV10-3 with TRBJ1-2; 8 bases agree with TRBD1. Germline V CDR1 and CDR2: ENHRY, SYGVKD. The CDR3 runs 13 residues. J lost 4 bases, V lost 3 bases, and 1 base had no gene match. CDR3 in DNA: TGTGCCATCAGTGAACAGGGGGGCTATGGCTACACCTTC. Protein sequence: CAISEQGGYGYTF.

This clone was observed a few times. The chain carries TRBV5-4 and TRBJ2-7, with 9 bases fitting TRBD1. The CDR3 loop spans 15 amino acids. Germline CDR1 and CDR2: SGHNT and YYREEE (reference sequence). V lost 2 bases, J lost 4 bases, and 7 bases stayed unmatched. This CDR3 reads CASSFSRGQGYEQYF. The CDR3 bases are TGTGCCAGCAGCTTCTCTCGGGGACAGGGTTACGAGCAGTACTTC.

This clone occurred a few times. In DNA, the CDR3 is TGTGCCAGCAGTATGATGACTAGGAACGAGCAGTACTTC. Translating it yields CASSMMTRNEQYF. The chain employs TRBV2 and TRBJ2-7; possibly TRBD2 for D (6 bases). Germline loops: CDR1 SNHLY, CDR2 FYNNEI. V was cut by 5 bases and J by 5 bases, with 13 bases left in between. The CDR3 has 13 amino acids. The full variable domain, completed using reference TRBV2 and TRBJ2-7, is EPEVTQTPSHQVTQMGQEVILRCVPISNHLYFYWYRQILGQKVEFLVSFYNNEISEKSEIFDDQFSVERPDGSNFTLKIRSTKLEDSAMYFCASSMMTRNEQYFGPGTRLTVT.

This clone was seen more than once but under ten times. The chain joins TRBV18 to TRBJ2-5, with 8 nucleotides matching TRBD1. The germline gives CDR1 KGHSH, CDR2 LQKENI. The V gene end was trimmed by 4 bases and the J gene end by 4 bases; junction bases not matched to a gene: 2. This CDR3 comprises 13 residues. This CDR3 reads CASSLGQGETQYF. The DNA for the CDR3 is TGTGCCAGCTCACTCGGACAGGGAGAGACCCAGTACTTC. Using reference TRBV18 and TRBJ2-5 for the parts outside the CDR3, the full variable domain is NAGVMQNPRHLVRRRGQEARLRCSPMKGHSHVYWYRQLPEEGLKFMVYLQKENIIDESGMPKERFSAEFPKEGPSILRIQQVVRGDSAAYFCASSLGQGETQYFGPGTRLLVL.

The table lists this clone with a count of one. The chain combines TRBV6-5 with TRBJ2-7; tentatively, D is TRBD2 (5 bases). V shed 4 bases and J shed 2 bases, with 15 bases lying between them. This CDR3 has 15 residues. Germline CDR1 reads MNHEY; CDR2 reads SVGAGI. CDR3 nucleotide sequence: TGTGCCAGCAGTTCCGCTGACGGGAACCCCTACGAGCAGTACTTC. This encodes CASSSADGNPYEQYF.

The chain is built from TRBV5-1 and TRBJ2-5; unclear D gene. Trimming took 6 bases from V and 6 from J, leaving 9 bases between them. This CDR3 spans 11 amino acids. The V gene's germline CDR1 is SGHRS and CDR2 YFSETQ. The CDR3 nucleotides are TGCGCCAGCACGACTGAAAAGACCCAGTACTTC. Translating gives CASTTEKTQYF.

The chain combines TRBV5-1 with TRBJ2-1; D uncertain. Per germline, CDR1 SGHRS and CDR2 YFSETQ. This CDR3 comprises 16 residues. Deletions cut 3 bases from V and 0 bases from J, with 13 bases between. CDR3 residues: CASSSRTVSSYNEQFF. The CDR3 bases are TGCGCCAGCAGCTCGAGGACGGTGAGCTCCTACAATGAGCAGTTCTTC.

The rearrangement uses TRBV27 and TRBJ2-1; TRBD1 matches at 8 bases. Germline CDR1 and CDR2: MNHEY and SMNVEV (reference sequence). The ends lost 5 bases at V and 4 bases at J; junction bases unmatched: 4. CDR3 length: 14 residues. The CDR3 coding sequence is TGTGCCAGCAGTCCGACAGGGGCTTACAATGAGCAGTTCTTC. Translation gives CASSPTGAYNEQFF.

This rearrangement joins TRBV6-5 to TRBJ1-1; the D is unclear. CDR1 is MNHEY and CDR2 is SVGAGI in the germline V gene. The length of the CDR3 is 16 residues. V was clipped by 2 bases and J by 0 bases, with 13 bases between them. The CDR3 region is CASSYTSGLMNTEAFF. The CDR3 nucleotides are TGTGCCAGCAGTTACACGTCAGGTTTAATGAACACTGAAGCTTTCTTT.

This clone was found many times. The J gene is TRBJ1-5, the V gene TRBV19; D call uncertain. With 8 bases removed from V and 0 bases from J, the gap between germline ends came to 20 bases. The CDR3 has 17 amino acids. CDR1 and CDR2 from the germline V gene are LNHDA and SQIVND (reference sequence). The CDR3 protein is CASQSRPMEYSNQPQHF. The CDR3 region has the DNA TGTGCCAGTCAGAGCCGACCGATGGAGTATAGCAATCAGCCCCAGCATTTT. Together with reference TRBV19 and TRBJ1-5, the CDR3 gives the full variable domain: DGGITQSPKYLFRKEGQNVTLSCEQNLNHDAMYWYRQDPGQGLRLIYYSQIVNDFQKGDIAEGYSVSREKKESFPLTVTSAQKNPTAFYLCASQSRPMEYSNQPQHFGDGTRLSIL.

The chain employs TRBV7-2 and TRBJ2-3; no reliable D call. The CDR3 length is 17 residues. Germline CDR1 and CDR2: SGHTA and FQGNSA. Trimming shortened V by 1 base and J by 3 bases, and 17 bases separated the two germline ends. The CDR3 loop reads CASSLEQNPLGTDTQYF. The CDR3 coding sequence is TGTGCCAGCAGCTTAGAGCAGAACCCTCTGGGGACAGATACGCAGTATTTT.

The chain carries TRBV28 and TRBJ2-2, with 7 nucleotides matching TRBD2. The CDR3 spans 16 residues. The V gene end was trimmed by 7 bases and the J gene end by 4 bases; junction bases not matched to a gene: 12. The V gene's germline CDR1 is MDHEN and CDR2 SYDVKM. CDR3 amino acids: CASTWLGGGRTGELFF. The CDR3 nucleotides read TGTGCCAGCACCTGGCTGGGGGGAGGGCGCACCGGGGAGCTGTTTTTT. Full variable domain (remainder filled in from reference TRBV28 and TRBJ2-2): DVKVTQSSRYLVKRTGEKVFLECVQDMDHENMFWYRQDPGLGLRLIYFSYDVKMKEKGDIPEGYSVSREKKERFSLILESASTNQTSMYLCASTWLGGGRTGELFFGEGSRLTVL.

This clone was recorded once. The chain is built from TRBV11-2 and TRBJ1-1; D is possibly TRBD1 (5 bases). With 6 bases removed from V and 1 base from J, the gap between germline ends came to 27 bases. Germline CDR1 reads SGHAT; CDR2 reads FQNNGV. There are 19 residues in the CDR3. CDR3 coding DNA: TGTGCCAGCAGACAAAGGACCGGGACCGCTGTCGTGAGGAACACTGAAGCTTTCTTT. Translating it yields CASRQRTGTAVVRNTEAFF. The full variable domain, rest sourced from reference TRBV11-2 and TRBJ1-1, is EAGVAQSPRYKIIEKRQSVAFWCNPISGHATLYWYQQILGQGPKLLIQFQNNGVVDDSQLPKDRFSAERLKGVDSTLKIQPAKLEDSAVYLCASRQRTGTAVVRNTEAFFGQGTRLTVV.